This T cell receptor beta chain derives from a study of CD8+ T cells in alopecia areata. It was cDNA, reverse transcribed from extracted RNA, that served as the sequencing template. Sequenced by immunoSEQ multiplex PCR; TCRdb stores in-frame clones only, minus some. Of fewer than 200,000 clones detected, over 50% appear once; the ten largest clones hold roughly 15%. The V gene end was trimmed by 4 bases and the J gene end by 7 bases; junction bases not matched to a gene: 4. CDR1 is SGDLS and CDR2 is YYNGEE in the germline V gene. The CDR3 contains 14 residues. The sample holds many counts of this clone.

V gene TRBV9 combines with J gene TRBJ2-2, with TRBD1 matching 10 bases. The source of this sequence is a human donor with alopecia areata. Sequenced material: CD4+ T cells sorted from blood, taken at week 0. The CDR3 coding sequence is TGTGCCAGCAGCTTGACAGGGGGCAGCGGGGAGCTGTTTTTT. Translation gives CASSLTGGSGELFF. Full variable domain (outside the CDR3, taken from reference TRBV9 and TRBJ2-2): DSGVTQTPKHLITATGQRVTLRCSPRSGDLSVYWYQQSLDQGLQFLIQYYNGEERAKGNILERFSAQQFPDLHSELNLSSLELGDSALYFCASSLTGGSGELFFGEGSRLTVL.